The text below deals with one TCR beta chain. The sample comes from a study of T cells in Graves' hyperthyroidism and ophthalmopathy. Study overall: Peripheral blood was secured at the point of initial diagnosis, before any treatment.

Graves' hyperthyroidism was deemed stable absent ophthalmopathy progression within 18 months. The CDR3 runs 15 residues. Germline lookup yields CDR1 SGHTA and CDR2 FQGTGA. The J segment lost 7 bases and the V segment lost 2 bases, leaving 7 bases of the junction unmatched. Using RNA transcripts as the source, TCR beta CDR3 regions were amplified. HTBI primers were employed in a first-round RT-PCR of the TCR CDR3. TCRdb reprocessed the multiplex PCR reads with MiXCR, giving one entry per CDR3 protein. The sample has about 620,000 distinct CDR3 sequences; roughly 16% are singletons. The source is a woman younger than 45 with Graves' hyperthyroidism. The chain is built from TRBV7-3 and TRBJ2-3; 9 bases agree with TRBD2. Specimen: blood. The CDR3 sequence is CASSLAAGGPNTQYF. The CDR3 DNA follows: TGTGCCAGCAGCTTAGCCGCGGGAGGGCCTAATACGCAGTATTTT.